One and the same sample provided the 29 T cell receptor beta chains below, sequenced in a study of shared clonotypes between healthy human individuals. Only in-frame clones appear in the TCRdb table, and some are missing; sequencing was by immunoSEQ multiplex PCR. The sample yields 2,500,000 or so clones, more than 90% seen once. Input material: naive CD4+ T cells sorted from blood. Subset given: CD45RA+ positively selected. The receptors come from a man between 18 and 35 years old in good health.

V is TRBV5-1 and J is TRBJ1-3; maybe TRBD1 (5 bases). CDR3 length: 16 residues. Germline V lookup: CDR1 SGHRS, CDR2 YFSETQ. Between the trimmed V and J ends, which lost 0 bases and 0 bases, there was a span of 10 bases. CDR3 DNA sequence: TGCGCCAGCAGCTTGGCCCGGGACTCCTCTGGAAACACCATATATTTT. It is translated as CASSLARDSSGNTIYF. The whole variable domain, remainder taken from reference TRBV5-1 and TRBJ1-3, is KAGVTQTPRYLIKTRGQQVTLSCSPISGHRSVSWYQQTPGQGLQFLFEYFSETQRNKGNFPGRFSGRQFSNSRSEMNVSTLELGDSALYLCASSLARDSSGNTIYFGEGSWLTVV.

The DNA of the CDR3 is TGTGCCAGCAGTGAAAAACCCTTTGACACCGGGGAGCTGTTTTTT. Its translation: CASSEKPFDTGELFF. This rearrangement joins TRBV6-1 to TRBJ2-2; D remains unclear. V dropped 2 bases and J dropped 3 bases, with 10 bases sitting between them. The CDR3 is made up of 15 amino acids. The germline V gene encodes CDR1 MNHNS and CDR2 SASEGT.

As regards this clone: This specimen includes other DNA sequences encoding the same CDR3. V and J are TRBV18 and TRBJ2-5; D possibly corresponds to TRBD2 (6 bases). V dropped 2 bases and J dropped 2 bases, with 6 bases sitting between them. From germline, CDR1 is KGHSH and CDR2 LQKENI. The length of the CDR3 is 13 residues. CDR3 residues: CASSPGGQETQYF. The CDR3 DNA sequence: TGTGCCAGCTCACCAGGAGGGCAAGAGACCCAGTACTTC.

A remark on this clone: The junction departs from the called germline gene at one end, perhaps through a read error. The CDR3 reads CASSEAFVADF. The CDR3 bases are TGTGCCAGCAGTGAAGCATTCGTCGCGGACTTC. The gene calls are TRBV2 and TRBJ1-2, with D hard to call. Germline V gene data show CDR1 as SNHLY and CDR2 as FYNNEI. The length of the CDR3 is 11 residues.

The DNA for the CDR3 is TGTGCCAGCAGCCTATTTGCCAGGGAAGCTTTCTTT. Protein product: CASSLFAREAFF. J is TRBJ1-1 and V is TRBV21-1; the table assigns TRBD1, which was not confirmed against the DNA. TRBV21-1 is a listed pseudogene. The CDR3 consists of 12 residues.

J is TRBJ2-2 and V is TRBV28; D is ambiguous. CDR3 length: 13 amino acids. From germline, CDR1 is MDHEN and CDR2 SYDVKM. Trimming removed 7 bases from V and 1 base from J, with 7 bases in between. The CDR3 loop reads CASNFRNTGELFF. The DNA of the CDR3 is TGTGCCAGCAACTTTCGGAACACCGGGGAGCTGTTTTTT. Combining the CDR3 with reference TRBV28 and TRBJ2-2 gives the whole variable domain DVKVTQSSRYLVKRTGEKVFLECVQDMDHENMFWYRQDPGLGLRLIYFSYDVKMKEKGDIPEGYSVSREKKERFSLILESASTNQTSMYLCASNFRNTGELFFGEGSRLTVL.

The chain couples TRBV7-9 to TRBJ2-3, with 9 nucleotides matching TRBD1. Per germline, CDR1 SEHNR and CDR2 FQNEAQ (reference sequence). This CDR3 spans 15 amino acids. Germline trimming cut 3 bases from V and 1 base from J; bases unmatched to any gene: 2. The CDR3 spells CASSFGDRGTDTQYF. The CDR3 bases are TGTGCCAGCAGCTTTGGGGACAGGGGCACAGATACGCAGTATTTT.

This chain joins TRBV4-1 and TRBJ2-1; 8 bases align to TRBD2. The CDR3 spans 17 residues. Germline trimming cut 1 base from V and 0 bases from J; bases unmatched to any gene: 5. Germline lookup yields CDR1 MGHRA and CDR2 YSYEKL. CDR3 sequence reads: CASSQGLALSSYNEQFF. CDR3 sequence (DNA): TGCGCCAGCAGCCAAGGACTAGCGCTTAGCTCCTACAATGAGCAGTTCTTC.

The J gene is TRBJ1-1, the V gene TRBV30; 8 bases map to TRBD1. V lost 0 bases and J lost 8; bases outside the gene matches: 14. The CDR3 covers 16 residues. CDR1 GTSNPN and CDR2 SVGIG come from the germline V gene (reference sequence). This CDR3 is CAWSVRRGRLNQEAFF. CDR3 bases: TGTGCCTGGAGTGTACGCAGGGGGCGACTGAATCAGGAAGCTTTCTTT.

The chain employs TRBV6-1 and TRBJ2-5; D call uncertain. The CDR3 totals 14 residues. The V end lost 7 bases, the J end lost 3 bases, and 15 bases lay between the germline ends. The germline CDR1 and CDR2 sequences are MNHNS and SASEGT. The CDR3 bases are TGTGCCAGCACCTCTCCCGAGTGGGAAGAGACCCAGTACTTC. It yields the protein CASTSPEWEETQYF.

The V and J genes are TRBV10-3 and TRBJ1-5; possible D gene TRBD1, 5 bases. Trimming left V 8 bases short and J 4 bases short, with 15 bases between. Looked up from germline, CDR1 is ENHRY and CDR2 is SYGVKD. This CDR3 is 14 amino acids long. The CDR3 DNA reads TGTGCCATCGGAGGGACGGACATAAATCAGCCCCAGCATTTT. This codes for CAIGGTDINQPQHF.

This chain uses TRBV6-5 with TRBJ2-7; TRBD2 is a possible D gene (6 bases). The CDR3 has 13 residues. Trimming removed 6 bases from V and 4 bases from J, with 13 bases in between. CDR1 and CDR2 from the germline V gene are MNHEY and SVGAGI. CDR3 DNA sequence: TGTGCCAGCAGGGATGTAGGGAGGTACGAGCAGTACTTC. Protein: CASRDVGRYEQYF.

V and J are TRBV6-4 and TRBJ2-3, with TRBD2 matching 7 bases. Looked up from germline, CDR1 is MRHNA and CDR2 is SNTAGT. Trimming took 4 bases from V and 3 from J; bases not matched to a gene: 7. CDR3 length: 15 amino acids. The DNA of the CDR3 is TGTGCCAGCAGTGCCGGCGGGGGACGTACAGATACGCAGTATTTT. Translated: CASSAGGGRTDTQYF.

This sequence joins TRBV5-1 and TRBJ1-1; no clear D gene. Trimming stripped 0 bases from V and 2 bases from J, with 11 bases between. CDR3 size: 15 residues. Germline V gene sequence: CDR1 SGHRS, CDR2 YFSETQ. The CDR3 DNA follows: TGCGCCAGCAGCTTGGCCCGGGTAGCAAACACTGAAGCTTTCTTT. It translates to CASSLARVANTEAFF.

The J gene is TRBJ1-1, the V gene TRBV10-3, with 7 bases that match TRBD1. Trimming took 7 bases from V and 0 from J; bases not matched to a gene: 8. CDR1 and CDR2 from the germline V gene are ENHRY and SYGVKD. CDR3 length equals 15 residues. The DNA for the CDR3 is TGTGCCATCACCCCGACAGGGACGATGAACACTGAAGCTTTCTTT. Translated, it gives CAITPTGTMNTEAFF.

The CDR3 coding sequence is TGTGCCAGCAGCCGTTCTAGCACAGATACGCAGTATTTT. It codes for CASSRSSTDTQYF. The rearrangement uses TRBV11-2 and TRBJ2-3; D unclear. V was trimmed by 5 bases and J by 0 bases, leaving 6 bases between them. There are 13 residues in the CDR3. Per germline, CDR1 SGHAT and CDR2 FQNNGV. Full variable domain (missing parts from reference TRBV11-2 and TRBJ2-3): EAGVAQSPRYKIIEKRQSVAFWCNPISGHATLYWYQQILGQGPKLLIQFQNNGVVDDSQLPKDRFSAERLKGVDSTLKIQPAKLEDSAVYLCASSRSSTDTQYFGPGTRLTVL.

This clone has a single count. The rearrangement joins TRBV7-2 to TRBJ2-5; D is ambiguous. Trimming left V 8 bases short and J 5 bases short, with 21 bases between. This CDR3 region has 15 residues. Germline lookup yields CDR1 SGHTA and CDR2 FQGNSA. CDR3 DNA sequence: TGTGCCAGCGGAAAGACGAGACTTTTGGGGGAGACCCAGTACTTC. It translates to CASGKTRLLGETQYF.

About this clone: Other DNA variants within this sample encode the same CDR3. The chain joins TRBV6-5 to TRBJ1-2, with D unclear. V gave up 5 bases and J gave up 2 bases, with 9 bases separating them. The germline gives CDR1 MNHEY, CDR2 SVGAGI. The CDR3 totals 13 residues. DNA of the CDR3: TGTGCCAGCAGTCGCCAGCCCAACTATGGCTACACCTTC. This gives the protein CASSRQPNYGYTF.

This chain connects TRBV5-1 to TRBJ2-5, with TRBD2 identical over 7 bases. Germline loops: CDR1 SGHRS, CDR2 YFSETQ. With 0 bases clipped from V and 5 bases from J, the junction kept 7 bases outside the gene matches. This CDR3 contains 15 residues. DNA for the CDR3: TGCGCCAGCAGCTTGGGATCACTAGCGTCTGAGACCCAGTACTTC. Amino acid sequence: CASSLGSLASETQYF.

This chain links TRBV6-5 with TRBJ2-2, with D maybe TRBD1 (6 bases). Germline loops: CDR1 MNHEY, CDR2 SVGAGI. The CDR3 runs to 13 residues. The germline V and J ends were trimmed by 10 bases and 1 base, with 10 bases remaining between them. The DNA of the CDR3 is TGTGCCACCATACAGGGGAACACCGGGGAGCTGTTTTTT. Protein product: CATIQGNTGELFF.

The V call is TRBV27, the J call TRBJ2-1, with D tentatively TRBD2 (6 bases). Germline assignment: CDR1 MNHEY and CDR2 SMNVEV (reference sequence). This CDR3 contains 15 residues. V was cut by 3 bases and J by 8 bases, with 17 bases left in between. The CDR3 bases are TGTGCCAGCAGTTTGGTCCGGGACTCGGACCATGAGCAGTTCTTC. Translated, it gives CASSLVRDSDHEQFF.

For this clone: A junction end diverges from the germline sequence, so it may reflect a read error. The CDR3 reads CASSLAGEGQRGAVF. DNA of the CDR3: TGCGCCAGCAGCTTGGCAGGGGAAGGTCAACGGGGAGCTGTTTTT. The gene calls are TRBV5-1 and TRBJ2-2; maybe TRBD1 (6 bases). Germline CDR1 reads SGHRS; CDR2 reads YFSETQ. This CDR3 is 15 amino acids long.

The J gene is TRBJ1-1, the V gene TRBV29-1; D uncertain. The CDR3 extends over 14 amino acids. Germline V gene lookup returns CDR1 SQVTM and CDR2 ANQGSEA. V was shortened by 3 bases and J by 5 bases, with 16 bases between the two germline ends. The CDR3 is CSVEGHLHRTEAFF. CDR3 coding DNA: TGCAGCGTTGAGGGCCACCTTCATCGGACTGAAGCTTTCTTT.

The gene calls are TRBV7-2 and TRBJ1-1; 7 bases line up with TRBD1. Germline CDR1 SGHTA, CDR2 FQGNSA. The CDR3 is made up of 15 amino acids. V dropped 1 base and J dropped 3; count of bases not matched to a gene: 5. The CDR3 protein is CASSLGTTGDTEAFF. Written as DNA, the CDR3 is TGTGCCAGCAGCTTAGGGACAACAGGGGACACTGAAGCTTTCTTT.

The chain combines TRBV30 with TRBJ2-2; no definite D call. The CDR3 is 12 residues long. Germline V gene data show CDR1 as GTSNPN and CDR2 as SVGIG (reference sequence). V lost 2 bases, J lost 10 bases, and 11 bases lay in between. This CDR3 is CAWSPPGSELFF. Written as DNA, the CDR3 is TGTGCCTGGAGTCCCCCCGGTTCGGAGCTGTTTTTT. The complete variable domain, with remaining parts taken from reference TRBV30 and TRBJ2-2, reads SQTIHQWPATLVQPVGSPLSLECTVEGTSNPNLYWYRQAAGRGLQLLFYSVGIGQISSEVPQNLSASRPQDRQFILSSKKLLLSDSGFYLCAWSPPGSELFFGEGSRLTVL.

This chain uses TRBV6-4 with TRBJ1-4; 7 nucleotides line up with TRBD1. The CDR3 is 14 amino acids. V trimming: 6 bases; J trimming: 5 bases; junction bases outside the gene matches: 6. Germline CDR1 MRHNA, CDR2 SNTAGT. CDR3 in DNA: TGTGCCAGCAGAGACGGGACAGAAAATGAAAAACTGTTTTTT. As protein: CASRDGTENEKLFF.

This clone occurred once. This chain uses TRBV7-3 with TRBJ2-5, with 7 bases fitting TRBD2. Germline-derived CDR1 and CDR2 are SGHTA and FQGTGA. Losses at the gene ends were 2 bases for V and 1 base for J; bases not matched to a gene: 4. CDR3 size: 15 residues. The CDR3 is CASSLSTSAQETQYF. CDR3 nucleotides: TGTGCCAGCAGCTTATCCACTAGCGCCCAAGAGACCCAGTACTTC.

This clone was observed a single time. The chain carries TRBV28 and TRBJ2-2; tentative D call: TRBD1 (6 bases). This CDR3 is 16 amino acids long. CDR1 MDHEN and CDR2 SYDVKM come from the germline V gene. Deletions cut 6 bases from V and 6 bases from J, with 20 bases between. Here the CDR3 reads CASRAAGTKTPGELFF. CDR3 sequence (DNA): TGTGCCAGCAGAGCGGCCGGGACAAAAACCCCCGGGGAGCTGTTTTTT.

The chain employs TRBV27 and TRBJ2-5; D is perhaps TRBD2 (7 bases). The CDR3 sequence is 15 residues long. Germline V gives CDR1 MNHEY, CDR2 SMNVEV (reference sequence). Between the trimmed V and J ends, which lost 0 bases and 5 bases, there was a span of 13 bases. The DNA for the CDR3 is TGTGCCAGCAGTTTATCGGGGCGGGGGCGGGAGACCCAGTACTTC. Translation: CASSLSGRGRETQYF.